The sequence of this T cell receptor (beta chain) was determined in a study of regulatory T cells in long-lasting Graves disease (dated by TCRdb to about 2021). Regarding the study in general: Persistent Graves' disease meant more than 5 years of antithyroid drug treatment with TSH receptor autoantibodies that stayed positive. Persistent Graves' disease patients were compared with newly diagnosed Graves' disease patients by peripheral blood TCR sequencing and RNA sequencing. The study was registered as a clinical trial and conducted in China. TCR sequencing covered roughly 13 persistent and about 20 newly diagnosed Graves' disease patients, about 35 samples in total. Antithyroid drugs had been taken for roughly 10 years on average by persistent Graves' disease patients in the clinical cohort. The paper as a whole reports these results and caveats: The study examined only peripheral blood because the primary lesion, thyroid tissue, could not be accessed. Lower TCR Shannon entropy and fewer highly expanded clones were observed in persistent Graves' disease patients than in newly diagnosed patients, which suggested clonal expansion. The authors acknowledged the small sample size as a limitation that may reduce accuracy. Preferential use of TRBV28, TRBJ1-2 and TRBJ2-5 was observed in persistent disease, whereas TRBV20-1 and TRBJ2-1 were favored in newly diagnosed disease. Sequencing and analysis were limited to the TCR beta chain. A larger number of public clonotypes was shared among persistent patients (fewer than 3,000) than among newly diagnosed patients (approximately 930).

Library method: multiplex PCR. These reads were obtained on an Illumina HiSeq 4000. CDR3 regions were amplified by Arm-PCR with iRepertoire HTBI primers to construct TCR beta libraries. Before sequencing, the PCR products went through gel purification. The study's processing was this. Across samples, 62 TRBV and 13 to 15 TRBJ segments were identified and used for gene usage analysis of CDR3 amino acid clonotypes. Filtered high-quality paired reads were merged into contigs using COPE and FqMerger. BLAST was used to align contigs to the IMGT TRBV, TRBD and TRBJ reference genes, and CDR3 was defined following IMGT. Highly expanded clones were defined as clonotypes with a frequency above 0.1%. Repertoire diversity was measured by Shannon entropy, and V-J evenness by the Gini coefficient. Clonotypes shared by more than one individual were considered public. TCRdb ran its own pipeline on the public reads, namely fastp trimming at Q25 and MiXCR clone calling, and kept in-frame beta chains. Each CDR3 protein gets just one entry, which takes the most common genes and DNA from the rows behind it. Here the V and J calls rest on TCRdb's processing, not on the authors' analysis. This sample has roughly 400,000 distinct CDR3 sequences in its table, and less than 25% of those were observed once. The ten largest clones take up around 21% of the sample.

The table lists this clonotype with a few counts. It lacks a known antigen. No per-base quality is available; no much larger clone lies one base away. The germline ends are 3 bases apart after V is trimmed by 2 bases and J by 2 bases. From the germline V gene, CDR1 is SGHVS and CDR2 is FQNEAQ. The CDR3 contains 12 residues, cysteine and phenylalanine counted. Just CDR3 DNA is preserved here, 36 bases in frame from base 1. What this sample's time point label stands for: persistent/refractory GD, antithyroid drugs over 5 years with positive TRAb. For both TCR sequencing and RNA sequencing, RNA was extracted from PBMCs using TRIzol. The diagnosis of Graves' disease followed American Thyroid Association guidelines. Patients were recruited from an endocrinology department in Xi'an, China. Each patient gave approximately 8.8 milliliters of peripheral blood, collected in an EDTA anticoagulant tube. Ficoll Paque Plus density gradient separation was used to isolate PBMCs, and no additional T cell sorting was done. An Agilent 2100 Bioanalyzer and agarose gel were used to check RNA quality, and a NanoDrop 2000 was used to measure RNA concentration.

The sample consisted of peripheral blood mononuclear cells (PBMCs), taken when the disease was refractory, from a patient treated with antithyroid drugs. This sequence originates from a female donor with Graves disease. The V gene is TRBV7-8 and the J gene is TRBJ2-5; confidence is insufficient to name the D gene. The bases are TGTGCCAGCAGCTTAATGCAAGAGACCCAGTACTTC. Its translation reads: CASSLMQETQYF.